This T cell receptor (beta chain) was retrieved from a study of CD8+ T cells in alopecia areata (dated by TCRdb to the late 2010s). Notes on the research overall: Treated patients were enrolled in an open-label pilot trial of oral tofacitinib at 5 to 10 mg twice daily for moderate-to-severe alopecia areata. Patients stayed on tofacitinib for 6 to 18 months and then had 6 months of follow-up off drug so that delayed response and recurrence could be assessed. The study used high-throughput TCRbeta sequencing to examine T cell clonal expansion in alopecia areata, in both the C3H/HeJ mouse model and human patients. On the human side, TCRbeta sequencing was run on scalp tissue and on sorted CD4+ and CD8+ peripheral blood T cells from healthy controls and from alopecia areata patients with either patchy or totalis/universalis disease. Biopsies were taken from tofacitinib-treated patients at baseline and at 4 and 24 weeks of treatment, and a later scalp biopsy was taken in several of the tofacitinib-treated patients. Scalp clonality was compared across normal scalp (n=4), patchy alopecia areata scalp (n=8), and alopecia totalis/universalis scalp (n=8). The RNA source kit depended on sample type: the PAXgene miRNA kit for fixed scalp, the miRNeasy kit for PBMCs, and the RNeasy kit for mouse skin. TCRbeta CDR3 regions were amplified by immunoSEQ multiplex PCR with 35 Vbeta forward and 13 Jbeta reverse primers. Points the paper makes about the study in general: Resident alphabeta T cells in normal human skin are also sequenced, complicating scalp TCR repertoire analysis, unlike mouse skin dominated by gammadelta T cells. Compared with normal scalp, lesional scalp, particularly in alopecia totalis/universalis, had higher clonality and more expanded CD8+ clones, which suggests antigenic drive. TCR sequences shared between patients were less clear than in mice, possibly partly because of HLA diversity in the patient population.

The library was obtained by the immunoSEQ multiplex PCR assay. RNA was extracted from all samples and reverse transcribed into cDNA as template for TCR sequencing. SuperScript III was used for first-strand cDNA synthesis, primed with a 2:1 mix of oligo-dT and random hexamers. A synthetic immune receptor repertoire was used to gauge amplification bias, and whatever bias remained was removed computationally. As for the authors' bioinformatics: Raw reads were preprocessed for error removal, and CDR3 was defined according to IMGT conventions as running from the conserved cysteine to phenylalanine. Clonality was computed as 1 minus the Shannon entropy, with the entropy normalized by log2 of the number of productive unique TCRs. CD4 or CD8 identity of scalp clones was inferred by cross-referencing scalp TCRbeta sequences with sorted blood CD4 and CD8 repertoires. TCRdb limited this immuneACCESS table to in-frame rearrangements with V and J called. A share of clones is missing; checked studies link under half to unresolved V genes, and the rest is unexplained. V and J calls and clone size follow that table, whereas D and trimming were derived from the DNA. This sample gives 150,000 or so clones in total; more than 45% of them show up just once. The ten largest clones take up around 6.8% of the sample.

Lesional scalp punch biopsies and peripheral blood were collected from alopecia areata patients. PBMCs were isolated by density centrifugation and stained for CD3, CD4 and CD8, and CD4+ and CD8+ T cells were sorted on a FACSAria. The CDR3 has 12 amino acids, counting the end cysteine and phenylalanine. Only the CDR3 region is kept as DNA, spanning 36 bases read in frame from base 1. The germline V gene provides CDR1 SNHLY and CDR2 FYNNEI. V lost 2 bases and J lost 4 bases; the stretch between them is 6 bases long. This clone occurred a few times. This clone's antigen is unknown. No quality values exist for individual bases; no much larger clone is one base distant.

The V and J genes are TRBV2 and TRBJ2-7, with no confident D gene call. Source material: CD4+ T cells sorted from blood. The receptor comes from a human donor with alopecia areata. For the CDR3, the sequence is CASSESNYEQYF. The sequence in DNA is TGTGCCAGCAGTGAATCCAATTACGAGCAGTACTTC.